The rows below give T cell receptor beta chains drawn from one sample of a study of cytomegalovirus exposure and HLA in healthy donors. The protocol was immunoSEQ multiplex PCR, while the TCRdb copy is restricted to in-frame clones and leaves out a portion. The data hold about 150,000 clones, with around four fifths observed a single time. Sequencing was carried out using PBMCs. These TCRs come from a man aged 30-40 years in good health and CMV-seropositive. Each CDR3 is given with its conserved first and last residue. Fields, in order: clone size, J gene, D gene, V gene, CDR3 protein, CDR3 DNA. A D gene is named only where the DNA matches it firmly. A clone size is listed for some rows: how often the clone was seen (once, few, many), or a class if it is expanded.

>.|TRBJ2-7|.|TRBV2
CASRETGIEQYF
TGTGCCAGCAGAGAAACAGGGATAGAGCAGTACTTC
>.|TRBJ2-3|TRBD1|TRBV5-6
CASSLLRGPTDTQYF
TGTGCCAGCAGCTTGCTCAGGGGGCCCACAGATACGCAGTATTTT
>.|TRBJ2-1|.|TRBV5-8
CASSLIGGNEQFF
TGTGCCAGCAGCTTAATAGGGGGCAATGAGCAGTTCTTC
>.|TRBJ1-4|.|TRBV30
CAWSREKLFF
TGTGCCTGGAGTCGGGAAAAACTGTTTTTT
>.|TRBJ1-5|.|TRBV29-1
CSTSTGSNQPQHF
TGCAGCACGTCCACAGGGAGCAATCAGCCCCAGCATTTT
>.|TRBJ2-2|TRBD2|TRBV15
CATSRGLAGVHGELFF
TGTGCCACCAGCCGAGGGCTAGCGGGAGTCCACGGGGAGCTGTTTTTT
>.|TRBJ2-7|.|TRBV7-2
CASSLRRESSYEQYF
TGTGCCAGCAGCTTAAGGAGGGAATCTTCTTACGAGCAGTACTTC
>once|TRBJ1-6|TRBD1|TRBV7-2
CASSSQGVNSPLHF
TGTGCCAGCAGCTCACAGGGGGTCAATTCACCCCTCCACTTT
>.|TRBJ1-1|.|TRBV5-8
CASSRPRQSNTEAFF
TGTGCCAGCAGCCGTCCGCGACAGTCGAACACTGAAGCTTTCTTT
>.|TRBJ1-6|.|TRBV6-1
CASSEIDGGVPLHF
TGTGCCAGCAGTGAAATCGACGGTGGAGTGCCCCTCCACTTT
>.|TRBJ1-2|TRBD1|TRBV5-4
CASSLTTGGAVGYTF
TGTGCCAGCAGCCTGACGACAGGGGGCGCGGTCGGCTACACCTTC
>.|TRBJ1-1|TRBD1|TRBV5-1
CASRYTGGEKAFF
TGCGCCAGCAGATATACAGGGGGAGAGAAGGCTTTCTTT
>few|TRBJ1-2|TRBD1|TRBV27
CASSFSTRDRGQGYTF
TGTGCCAGCAGTTTTTCCACCCGGGACAGGGGGCAAGGCTACACCTTC
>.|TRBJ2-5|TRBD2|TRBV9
CASSEKGLAAQETQYF
TGTGCCAGCAGCGAAAAGGGACTAGCGGCGCAAGAGACCCAGTACTTC
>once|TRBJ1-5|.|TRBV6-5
CASKTGFNQPQHF
TGTGCCAGCAAAACAGGGTTCAATCAGCCCCAGCATTTT
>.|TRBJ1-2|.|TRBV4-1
CASSQPTALGYTF
TGCGCCAGCAGCCAACCCACGGCACTAGGCTACACCTTC
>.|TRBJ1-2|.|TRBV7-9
CASSPRSGGALKGYTF
TGTGCCAGCAGCCCCCGTTCCGGGGGAGCTCTGAAGGGCTACACCTTC
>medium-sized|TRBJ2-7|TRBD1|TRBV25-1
CASSEQGADEQYF
TGTGCCAGCAGCGAACAGGGGGCGGACGAGCAGTACTTC
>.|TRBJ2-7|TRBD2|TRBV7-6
CASSRSGVHEQYF
TGTGCCAGCAGCCGGAGCGGGGTCCACGAGCAGTACTTC
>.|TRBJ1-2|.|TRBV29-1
CSGGTPGVDYGYTF
TGCAGCGGGGGAACCCCAGGGGTGGACTATGGCTACACCTTC
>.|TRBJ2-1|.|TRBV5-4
CASSLADSYNEQFF
TGTGCCAGCAGCTTGGCAGACTCCTACAATGAGCAGTTCTTC
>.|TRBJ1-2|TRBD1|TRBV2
CASRDRGRLNYGYTF
TGTGCCAGCAGGGACAGGGGGCGGCTTAACTATGGCTACACCTTC
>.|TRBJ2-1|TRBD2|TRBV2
CASLLGLADGDEQFF
TGTGCCAGCCTCCTCGGACTAGCGGATGGGGATGAGCAGTTCTTC
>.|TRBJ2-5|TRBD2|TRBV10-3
CAALGGGETQYF
TGTGCCGCCCTGGGCGGGGGAGAGACCCAGTACTTC
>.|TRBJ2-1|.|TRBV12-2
CASSVSLGNEQFF
TGTGCCAGCAGCGTTAGCCTCGGCAATGAGCAGTTCTTC
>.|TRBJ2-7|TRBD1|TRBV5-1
CASSPLRTGYDEQYF
TGCGCCAGCAGCCCTTTGAGGACAGGCTACGACGAGCAGTACTTC
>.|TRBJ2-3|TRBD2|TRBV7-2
CASSLLAGRTDTQYF
TGTGCCAGCAGCTTGTTAGCGGGCCGAACAGATACGCAGTATTTT
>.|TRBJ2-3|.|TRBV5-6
CASSFQGLGTDTQYF
TGTGCCAGCAGCTTTCAGGGGCTAGGCACAGATACGCAGTATTTT
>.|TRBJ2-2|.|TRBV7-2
CASQGQYSGELFF
TGTGCCAGCCAGGGGCAGTACTCCGGGGAGCTGTTTTTT
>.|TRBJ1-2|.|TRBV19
CASSISGATAGYTF
TGTGCCAGTAGTATATCAGGTGCGACCGCTGGCTACACCTTC
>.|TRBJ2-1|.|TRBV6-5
CASSQGVVQFF
TGTGCCAGCAGTCAGGGCGTTGTTCAGTTCTTC
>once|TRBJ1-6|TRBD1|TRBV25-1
CASSEGGQGTIKRPLHF
TGTGCCAGCAGTGAAGGGGGACAGGGGACGATCAAGAGGCCCCTCCACTTT
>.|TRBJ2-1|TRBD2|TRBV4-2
CASSSRGGEGYEQFF
TGTGCCAGCAGCTCCCGGGGGGGAGAGGGCTATGAGCAGTTCTTC
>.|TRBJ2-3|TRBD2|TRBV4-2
CASSPGVAGGRDTQYF
TGTGCCAGCAGCCCCGGGGTAGCGGGGGGCCGGGATACGCAGTATTTT
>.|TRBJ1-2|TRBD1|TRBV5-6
CASSLVVGGQGLDNYGYTF
TGTGCCAGCAGCTTGGTGGTGGGGGGACAGGGACTGGATAACTATGGCTACACCTTC
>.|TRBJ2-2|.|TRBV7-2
CASSLRGQKNTGELFF
TGTGCCAGCAGCTTAAGAGGACAAAAGAACACCGGGGAGCTGTTTTTT
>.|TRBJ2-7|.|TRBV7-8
CASSLGYSSYEQYF
TGTGCCAGCAGCTTAGGGTACAGTTCCTACGAGCAGTACTTC
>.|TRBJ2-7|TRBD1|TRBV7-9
CASSYRGGSYEQYF
TGTGCCAGCAGTTACAGGGGTGGCTCCTACGAGCAGTACTTC
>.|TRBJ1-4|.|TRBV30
CAWSQGARGKLFF
TGTGCCTGGAGTCAAGGAGCCCGAGGAAAACTGTTTTTT
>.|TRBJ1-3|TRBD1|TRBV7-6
CASSPRWTGLSGNTIYF
TGTGCCAGCAGCCCAAGATGGACAGGGCTCTCTGGAAACACCATATATTTT
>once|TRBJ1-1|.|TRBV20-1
CSASPDTEAFF
TGCAGTGCTAGTCCGGACACTGAAGCTTTCTTT
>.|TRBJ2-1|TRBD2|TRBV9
CASSVEGTREQFF
TGTGCCAGCAGCGTAGAGGGGACTAGGGAGCAGTTCTTC
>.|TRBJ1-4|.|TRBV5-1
CASRISGGRGEKLFF
TGCGCCAGCCGCATCTCTGGAGGCCGCGGTGAAAAACTGTTTTTT
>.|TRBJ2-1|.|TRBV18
CASSVGRGNEQFF
TGTGCCAGCTCAGTGGGGAGAGGGAACGAGCAGTTCTTC
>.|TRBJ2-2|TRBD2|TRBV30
CAWSRGRASGGELFF
TGTGCCTGGAGCAGAGGGAGGGCCTCGGGCGGGGAGCTGTTTTTT